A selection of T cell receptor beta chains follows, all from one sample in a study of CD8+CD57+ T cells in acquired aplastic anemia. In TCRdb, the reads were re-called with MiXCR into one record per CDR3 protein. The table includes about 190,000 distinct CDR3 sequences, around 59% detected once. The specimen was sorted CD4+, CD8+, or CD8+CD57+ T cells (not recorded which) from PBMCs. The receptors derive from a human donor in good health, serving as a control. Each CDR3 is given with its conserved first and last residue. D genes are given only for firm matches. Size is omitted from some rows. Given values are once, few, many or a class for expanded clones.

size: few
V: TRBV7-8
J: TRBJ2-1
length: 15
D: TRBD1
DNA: TGTGCCAGCAGCTTAGCAGGGGGCACCGGCAATGAGCAGTTCTTC
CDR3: CASSLAGGTGNEQFF

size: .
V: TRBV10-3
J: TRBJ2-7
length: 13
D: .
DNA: TGTGCCATCAGGCAAAGACCCCTAAACGAGCAGTACTTC
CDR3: CAIRQRPLNEQYF

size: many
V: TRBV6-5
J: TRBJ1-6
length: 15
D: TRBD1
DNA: TGTGCCAGCAGTTTGATGGGACAGGCTGATTCACCCCTCCACTTT
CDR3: CASSLMGQADSPLHF

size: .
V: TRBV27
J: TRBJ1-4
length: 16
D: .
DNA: TGTGCCAGCAGCCCTAGGTTTCCAATACAGGGTGAAAAACTGTTTTTT
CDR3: CASSPRFPIQGEKLFF

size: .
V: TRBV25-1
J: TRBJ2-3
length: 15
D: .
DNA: TGTGCCAGCAGTTTAAGATCGGCTCCCCCAGATACGCAGTATTTT
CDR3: CASSLRSAPPDTQYF

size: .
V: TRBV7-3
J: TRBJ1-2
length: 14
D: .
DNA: TGTGCCAGCAGCCGCTCGGGGACACTCTATGGCTACACCTTC
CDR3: CASSRSGTLYGYTF

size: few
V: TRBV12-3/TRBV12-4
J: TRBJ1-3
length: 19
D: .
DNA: TGTGCCAGCAGCCGATCTCAACCCCAAAGAAGTGGCGCTGGAAACACCATATATTTT
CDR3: CASSRSQPQRSGAGNTIYF

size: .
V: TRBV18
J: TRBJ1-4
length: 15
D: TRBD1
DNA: TGTGCCAGCTCACGACGGACAGGGGTAGATGAAAAACTGTTTTTT
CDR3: CASSRRTGVDEKLFF

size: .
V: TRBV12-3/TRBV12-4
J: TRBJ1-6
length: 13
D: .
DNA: TGTGCCAGCAGGGGGTTGAGGGATTCACCCCTCCACTTT
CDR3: CASRGLRDSPLHF

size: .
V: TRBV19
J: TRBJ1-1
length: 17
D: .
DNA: TGTGCCAGTAGTATAGGGGGCCCGTTCCCTATTAACACTGAAGCTTTCTTT
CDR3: CASSIGGPFPINTEAFF